The 20 T cell receptor beta chains given below trace back to one sample, sequenced in a study of radiotherapy plus CTLA-4 blockade in lung cancer. Sequencing used immunoSEQ multiplex PCR; TCRdb keeps in-frame clones, though not all of them. The sample records tens of thousands of clones, approximately 77% being singletons. The specimen comprised peripheral blood, sampled from a patient treated with radiotherapy plus ipilimumab. The origin of the receptors is a human donor with non-small cell lung cancer who had stable disease on radiotherapy plus ipilimumab.

This clone was seen a handful of times. This chain connects TRBV11-3 to TRBJ2-1; D is perhaps TRBD2 (5 bases). Germline lookup yields CDR1 SGHNT and CDR2 YENEEA. This CDR3 has 12 amino acids. V dropped 2 bases and J dropped 9 bases, with 8 bases sitting between them. The CDR3 DNA sequence: TGTGCCAGCAGCTTAACCGGGGTTGAGCAGTTCTTC. As protein: CASSLTGVEQFF. The full variable domain, rest sourced from reference TRBV11-3 and TRBJ2-1, is EAGVVQSPRYKIIEKKQPVAFWCNPISGHNTLYWYLQNLGQGPELLIRYENEEAVDDSQLPKDRFSAERLKGVDSTLKIQPAELGDSAVYLCASSLTGVEQFFGPGTRLTVL.

The rearrangement uses TRBV9 and TRBJ2-5, with 9 nucleotides matching TRBD1. Germline V gives CDR1 SGDLS, CDR2 YYNGEE. The CDR3 is 15 amino acids. V shed 0 bases, J shed 5 bases, and the junction held 5 bases outside the gene matches. As DNA, the CDR3 is TGTGCCAGCAGCGTAGGGACAGGGGACCGGGAGACCCAGTACTTC. As protein: CASSVGTGDRETQYF.

The chain links TRBV18 to TRBJ1-2, with a weak D call TRBD1 (5 bases). The CDR3 has 15 amino acids. The V and J ends lost 3 bases and 3 bases respectively, with 14 bases between them. CDR1 and CDR2 (germline): KGHSH, LQKENI. The CDR3 DNA reads as TGTGCCAGCTCACCGGGACTGCTATTCGACTATGGCTACACCTTC. This sequence encodes CASSPGLLFDYGYTF.

This sequence joins TRBV29-1 and TRBJ2-5; TRBD2 is a possible D gene (6 bases). The CDR3 length is 14 residues. V was trimmed by 6 bases and J by 5 bases, leaving 19 bases between them. Germline V lookup: CDR1 SQVTM, CDR2 ANQGSEA. For the CDR3, the DNA is TGCAGCGTCGCGCGGGGCAGGGCCGGCGAGACCCAGTACTTC. Translating it yields CSVARGRAGETQYF.

This chain links TRBV5-6 with TRBJ1-5; D may be TRBD1 (5 bases). Per germline, CDR1 SGHDT and CDR2 YYEEEE. This CDR3 region has 16 residues. V lost 1 base and J lost 1, with 12 bases in between. The CDR3 sequence: CASSLMGGGSNQPQHF. CDR3 DNA sequence: TGTGCCAGCAGCTTGATGGGGGGTGGAAGCAATCAGCCCCAGCATTTT.

The chain couples TRBV30 to TRBJ2-3; D might be TRBD2 (7 bases). The CDR3 runs to 14 residues. Germline V gene data show CDR1 as GTSNPN and CDR2 as SVGIG (reference sequence). The V end was cut by 8 bases, the J end by 5 bases, with 20 bases between. CDR3 nucleotide sequence: TGTGCCCACAGGAGGGGGGGCCTGGGAGATACGCAGTATTTT. Amino acids: CAHRRGGLGDTQYF.

The chain links TRBV7-2 to TRBJ2-2; D is possibly TRBD1 (6 bases). CDR1 and CDR2 from the germline V gene are SGHTA and FQGNSA. The CDR3 runs to 15 residues. The germline V and J ends were trimmed by 1 base and 4 bases, with 10 bases remaining between them. CDR3 bases: TGTGCCAGCAGCTTAGTTTTGGGGGCCACCGGGGAGCTGTTTTTT. It is translated as CASSLVLGATGELFF.

The chain uses TRBV5-1 and TRBJ2-3, with 8 bases matching TRBD2. The CDR3 has 16 amino acids. CDR1 and CDR2 from the germline V gene are SGHRS and YFSETQ. Trimming cost V 4 bases and J 6 bases; bases outside gene matches: 13. DNA for the CDR3: TGCGCCAGCAGCGTGTCGAGCGGGGGCTTCTCTGATACGCAGTATTTT. Translation: CASSVSSGGFSDTQYF.

This clone showed up just a few times. The V gene is TRBV19, the J gene TRBJ2-1; 8 positions agree with TRBD1. CDR1 is LNHDA and CDR2 is SQIVND in the germline V gene (reference sequence). CDR3 size: 15 residues. Trimming took 4 bases from V and 10 from J; bases not matched to a gene: 12. The CDR3 spells CASSTGQGWAFEQFF. CDR3 coding DNA: TGTGCCAGTAGTACAGGACAGGGATGGGCCTTCGAGCAGTTCTTC.

In its sample, this clone was seen once. The chain links TRBV27 to TRBJ2-1, with TRBD2 identical over 12 bases. The V gene's germline CDR1 is MNHEY and CDR2 SMNVEV (reference sequence). The CDR3 sequence is 15 residues long. V dropped 5 bases and J dropped 9; count of bases not matched to a gene: 8. CDR3 nucleotide sequence: TGTGCCAGCAGTCCCGATCTAGCGGGGGGGATTGAGCAGTTCTTC. This translates into CASSPDLAGGIEQFF.

The V call is TRBV10-2, the J call TRBJ1-1, with D unclear. Germline V gives CDR1 WSHSY, CDR2 SAAADI. The CDR3 length is 13 residues. V lost 4 bases and J lost 7, with 13 bases in between. CDR3 DNA sequence: TGCGCCAGCAGTGTACAATCGGGGTATGAAGCTTTCTTT. Its protein is CASSVQSGYEAFF.

This sequence joins TRBV7-9 and TRBJ1-2; D is perhaps TRBD1 (5 bases). Trimming removed 5 bases from V and 4 bases from J, with 14 bases in between. The CDR3 contains 14 residues. Germline assignment: CDR1 SEHNR and CDR2 FQNEAQ (reference sequence). CDR3 region: CASSLLVGGYGYTF. For the CDR3, the DNA is TGTGCCAGCAGCCTCCTAGTCGGGGGCTATGGCTACACCTTC.

The chain uses TRBV29-1 and TRBJ2-1; 7 nucleotides line up with TRBD2. This CDR3 spans 15 amino acids. Germline V gene sequence: CDR1 SQVTM, CDR2 ANQGSEA. The V segment lost 7 bases and the J segment 2 bases; nucleotides outside the gene matches: 11. For the CDR3, the DNA is TGCAGCGCTATTGCCCCGGGACTACCCTACAATGAGCAGTTCTTC. This gives the protein CSAIAPGLPYNEQFF.

The chain employs TRBV5-1 and TRBJ2-2; TRBD1 aligns across 10 bases. The V gene's germline CDR1 is SGHRS and CDR2 YFSETQ. The CDR3 is 15 residues long. With 3 bases clipped from V and 5 bases from J, the junction kept 4 bases outside the gene matches. CDR3 protein: CASSWTGQGTGELFF. CDR3 coding DNA: TGCGCCAGCAGCTGGACGGGACAGGGGACCGGGGAGCTGTTTTTT.

This clone has only one observation. V is TRBV5-5 and J is TRBJ2-1; maybe TRBD1 (6 bases). CDR1 and CDR2 (germline): SGHKS, YYEKEE (reference sequence). CDR3 length: 13 residues. The V and J ends lost 3 bases and 7 bases respectively, with 11 bases between them. The CDR3 sequence is CASSSPQGNEQFF. CDR3 sequence (DNA): TGTGCCAGCAGCTCCCCACAGGGAAATGAGCAGTTCTTC.

The rearrangement joins TRBV5-1 to TRBJ1-4; D remains unclear. Germline CDR1 is SGHRS and CDR2 is YFSETQ. CDR3 length: 14 residues. Trimming took off 4 bases at V and 5 bases at J, with 12 bases between the two ends. CDR3: CASSPDGKNEKLFF. CDR3 sequence (DNA): TGCGCCAGCAGCCCGGACGGGAAGAATGAAAAACTGTTTTTT.

The chain combines TRBV7-2 with TRBJ1-2; D might be TRBD1 (5 bases). Germline V lookup: CDR1 SGHTA, CDR2 FQGNSA. This CDR3 is 14 amino acids long. V dropped 1 base and J dropped 7 bases, with 13 bases sitting between them. CDR3 residues: CASSLVAGYRGYTF. DNA of the CDR3: TGTGCCAGCAGCTTAGTGGCAGGGTATCGTGGCTACACCTTC.

The rearrangement joins TRBV9 to TRBJ1-5; tentatively, D is TRBD1 (6 bases). The CDR3 extends over 14 amino acids. Germline values: CDR1 SGDLS, CDR2 YYNGEE. V was clipped by 3 bases and J by 3 bases, with 10 bases between them. DNA for the CDR3: TGTGCCAGCAGCGCTCAGGGGAACAATCAGCCCCAGCATTTT. This gives the protein CASSAQGNNQPQHF.

The rearrangement uses TRBV7-8 and TRBJ2-2, with 7 bases fitting TRBD2. This CDR3 spans 15 amino acids. V dropped 5 bases and J dropped 1; count of bases not matched to a gene: 4. Germline lookup yields CDR1 SGHVS and CDR2 FQNEAQ. The CDR3 loop reads CASSRSGVNTGELFF. For the CDR3, the DNA is TGTGCCAGCAGCCGAAGCGGGGTGAACACCGGGGAGCTGTTTTTT.

The chain couples TRBV4-2 to TRBJ2-1, with 10 positions matching TRBD2. CDR3 length: 15 residues. Per the germline V gene, CDR1 is LGHNA and CDR2 is YNFKEQ. V gave up 4 bases and J gave up 7 bases; unmatched junction bases: 7. The CDR3 region is CASSRTSGEGNEQFF. In DNA, the CDR3 is TGTGCCAGCAGCCGCACTAGCGGGGAAGGGAATGAGCAGTTCTTC.